This TCR beta chain stems from a study of vaccination and CD4 T cells after COVID-19. Study outcomes and limitations: With convalescent patients, a median about 90% of reactive clones emerged solely after vaccination.

The germline CDR1 and CDR2 sequences are KGHDR and SFDVKD. With 1 base removed from V and 8 bases from J, the gap between germline ends came to 14 bases. The CDR3 is made up of 15 amino acids. An Oncomine TCR Beta short-read assay was used to sequence the DNA from cultured CD4+ T cells. It was from cultured CD4+ T cells that genomic DNA was extracted. TCRdb re-analysed the PCR reads in MiXCR, keeping a single row per CDR3 protein. The sample shows just over 15,000 distinct CDR3 sequences, about half of them seen only once. The treatment denotes: roughly 10-day PBMC culture with coronavirus spike peptide pools or control peptides (ViraFEST assay). Each of days 3 and 7 saw half the medium replaced by fresh IL-2 medium. Regarding this clonotype: Its target is unknown.

The chain combines TRBV24-1 with TRBJ2-1, with D possibly TRBD2 on 6 matching bases. Sequencing used CD4+ T cells from blood, cultured in vitro, obtained before SARS-CoV-2 vaccination. The TCR comes from a human donor who had recovered from COVID-19. The CDR3 region is CATSDFELASDEQFF. In DNA form, the CDR3 reads TGTGCCACCAGTGATTTCGAACTAGCATCCGATGAGCAGTTCTTC.